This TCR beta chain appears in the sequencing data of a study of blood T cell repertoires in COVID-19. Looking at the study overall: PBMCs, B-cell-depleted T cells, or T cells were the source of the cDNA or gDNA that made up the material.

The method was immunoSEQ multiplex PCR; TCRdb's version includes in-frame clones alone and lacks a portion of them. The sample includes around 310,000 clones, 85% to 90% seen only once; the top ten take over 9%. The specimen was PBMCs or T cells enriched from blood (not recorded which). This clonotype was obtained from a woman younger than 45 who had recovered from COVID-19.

Here the CDR3 DNA reads TGTGCCAGCAGCGTGGACAGGCCAGGAAACACCATATATTTT. It encodes CASSVDRPGNTIYF. The rearrangement links TRBV5-5 to TRBJ1-3; TRBD1 matches at 7 bases. The CDR3 is made up of 14 amino acids. With 4 bases clipped from V and 4 bases from J, the junction kept 5 bases outside the gene matches. Germline CDR1 SGHKS, CDR2 YYEKEE (reference sequence).